The clone carrying this T cell receptor beta chain has more than one count but fewer than ten. V shed 3 bases, J shed 3 bases, and the junction held 2 bases outside the gene matches. The CDR3 covers 15 residues. CDR1 is ENHRY and CDR2 is SYGVKD in the germline V gene. TCRdb ran MiXCR on the 5' RACE reads and lists one entry per CDR3 protein. This repertoire shows some 100,000 distinct CDR3 sequences, roughly 12% found once; its top ten account for roughly two fifths. Specified time point: sample taken at primary tumor resection. No cells were sorted before sequencing. The whole RNA sequenced was extracted from tumor, nontumor lung or frozen PBMC. These data originate in a study of spatial heterogeneity in lung cancer. Study-level background: On average, each unique TCR and UMI combination appeared more than ten times in raw reads.

The input for sequencing was PBMCs, taken at surgery. The TCR comes from a male donor with early-stage non-small cell lung cancer. This chain joins TRBV10-3 and TRBJ2-2, with 9 bases that match TRBD1. The chain's CDR3 is CAISDGQGYTGELFF. The CDR3 bases are TGTGCCATCAGTGATGGACAGGGGTACACCGGGGAGCTGTTTTTT.